These 30 T cell receptor beta chains were all obtained from the same sample, sequenced in a study of blood T cells in healthy people across ages. With a J-beta primer mix and a sample-barcoded 5' primer, a second PCR ran about 7 to 12 cycles. One entry per CDR3 protein results from TCRdb running MiXCR on the 5' RACE reads. The table lists fewer than 950,000 distinct CDR3 sequences, about 53% of them singletons. What was sequenced was blood. These receptors originate from an elderly man in good health.

The chain combines TRBV7-2 with TRBJ1-3; weak D call: TRBD1 (5 bases). CDR3 length: 14 amino acids. V was pared by 2 bases and J by 2 bases, with 7 bases between. Germline assignment: CDR1 SGHTA and CDR2 FQGNSA. The CDR3 sequence is CASSLLGAGNTIYF. The CDR3 bases are TGTGCCAGCAGCTTACTGGGGGCTGGAAACACCATATATTTT.

This clonotype was seen many times. The V gene is TRBV29-1, the J gene TRBJ2-7; TRBD2 might be the D (6 bases). Trimming stripped 7 bases from V and 7 bases from J, with 20 bases between. Germline CDR1 is SQVTM and CDR2 is ANQGSEA. The CDR3 covers 13 residues. The CDR3 here is CSAVMTAAGEQYF. CDR3 sequence (DNA): TGCAGCGCTGTGATGACAGCCGCGGGGGAGCAGTACTTC.

This clonotype has just a few counts. The chain uses TRBV14 and TRBJ2-5, with D possibly being TRBD1 or TRBD2 (5 bases each). This CDR3 region has 13 residues. Germline values: CDR1 SGHDN, CDR2 FVKESK. The V and J ends lost 0 bases and 5 bases respectively, with 7 bases between them. The CDR3 loop is CASSQDEGETQYF. DNA for the CDR3: TGTGCCAGCAGCCAAGATGAGGGGGAGACCCAGTACTTC.

V usage is TRBV28 and J usage is TRBJ2-1; 11 bases match TRBD2. CDR3 length equals 14 residues. CDR1 is MDHEN, CDR2 SYDVKM, per germline. Unmatched junction bases numbered 6, after V lost 6 bases and J lost 8 bases. The CDR3 loop is CASRRSGRADEQFF. CDR3 coding DNA: TGTGCCAGCAGGCGTAGCGGGAGGGCGGATGAGCAGTTCTTC. Looking up the rest from reference TRBV28 and TRBJ2-1 gives the full variable domain: DVKVTQSSRYLVKRTGEKVFLECVQDMDHENMFWYRQDPGLGLRLIYFSYDVKMKEKGDIPEGYSVSREKKERFSLILESASTNQTSMYLCASRRSGRADEQFFGPGTRLTVL.

This chain joins TRBV29-1 and TRBJ2-1; TRBD1 matches at 7 bases. The assigned J gene may be wrong: the sequence end matches TRBJ2-7 better. Germline values: CDR1 SQVTM, CDR2 ANQGSEA. This CDR3 spans 16 amino acids. The CDR3 coding sequence is TGCAGCGTTGATGGGACAGAAGGGAGCTCCTACAATGAGCAGTACTTC. As protein: CSVDGTEGSSYNEQYF.

This sequence joins TRBV27 and TRBJ2-1; 8 nucleotides line up with TRBD1. J was trimmed by 7 bases and V by 6 bases; bases with no gene match: 5. The germline gives CDR1 MNHEY, CDR2 SMNVEV (reference sequence). This CDR3 is built from 13 residues. DNA of the CDR3: TGTGCCAGCAGATGGCAGGGGGCTAATGAGCAGTTCTTC. Translated: CASRWQGANEQFF.

This clonotype has a handful of counts. V usage is TRBV15 and J usage is TRBJ2-3, with 9 bases fitting TRBD2. The V and J ends lost 4 bases and 6 bases, in that order; junction bases with no gene match: 5. The CDR3 totals 14 residues. Germline assignment: CDR1 LNHNV and CDR2 YYDKDF (reference sequence). CDR3 amino acids: CATSKESGRDTQYF. The CDR3 DNA reads as TGTGCCACCAGCAAGGAGAGCGGGAGGGATACGCAGTATTTT.

This clonotype was counted a few times. The chain recombines TRBV4-2 with TRBJ2-7, with TRBD2 matching over 7 bases. The ends lost 3 bases at V and 2 bases at J; junction bases unmatched: 19. The germline V gene encodes CDR1 LGHNA and CDR2 YNFKEQ. The CDR3 loop spans 19 amino acids. The CDR3 DNA reads as TGTGCCAGCAGCCAGGACTCTCATCCAGGTGGGGGGGTTCCCTACGAGCAGTACTTC. Translated, it gives CASSQDSHPGGGVPYEQYF.

V gene TRBV7-2 combines with J gene TRBJ1-2; TRBD1 agrees at 7 bases. CDR1 and CDR2 (germline): SGHTA, FQGNSA. CDR3 length: 15 amino acids. V gave up 4 bases and J gave up 6 bases; unmatched junction bases: 11. CDR3 DNA sequence: TGTGCCAGCAGCTCCCCCCGGGGGACAGCTCATGGCTACACCTTC. Residues: CASSSPRGTAHGYTF.

V usage is TRBV5-1 and J usage is TRBJ2-5; 7 positions agree with TRBD1. V dropped 4 bases and J dropped 1; count of bases not matched to a gene: 10. This CDR3 region has 16 residues. Germline values: CDR1 SGHRS, CDR2 YFSETQ. CDR3 in amino acids: CASSPEGAQAQETQYF. The CDR3 coding sequence is TGCGCCAGCAGCCCAGAGGGGGCGCAGGCCCAAGAGACCCAGTACTTC.

This chain joins TRBV6-1 and TRBJ2-3; a weak D match, TRBD2 (7 bases). There are 15 residues in the CDR3. From germline, CDR1 is MNHNS and CDR2 SASEGT. The V end was cut by 7 bases, the J end by 14 bases, with 28 bases between. The CDR3 nucleotides are TGTGCCAGCACCGAAGGGGGGGCGGGTAACAGATACGCGTATTTT. Protein: CASTEGGAGNRYAYF.

This clonotype was observed a few times. The rearrangement links TRBV2 to TRBJ1-4; 7 bases fit TRBD1. Trimming at V came to 5 bases and at J to 3 bases, leaving 12 bases not matched to a gene. Germline loops: CDR1 SNHLY, CDR2 FYNNEI. The CDR3 is 17 amino acids. The CDR3 bases are TGTGCCAGCAGTCCGGGACAGTCCCAACGGGCTAATGAAAAACTGTTTTTT. Amino acids: CASSPGQSQRANEKLFF.

The chain is built from TRBV29-1 and TRBJ1-1; D uncertain. Germline CDR1 reads SQVTM; CDR2 reads ANQGSEA. Trimming removed 0 bases at V and 8 bases at J, with 13 bases between. The CDR3 totals 13 residues. Here the CDR3 DNA reads TGCAGCGTTGAAGACCCTAGCCCGGGCGAAGCTTTCTTT. Translated: CSVEDPSPGEAFF.

CDR3 loop: CASSAGQGGHNSPLHF. The CDR3 DNA reads TGTGCCAGCAGTGCCGGACAGGGGGGCCATAATTCACCCCTCCACTTT. The V call is TRBV2, the J call TRBJ1-6; TRBD1 matches 10 bases. This CDR3 is built from 16 residues. Unmatched junction bases numbered 5, after V lost 4 bases and J lost 5 bases. From germline, CDR1 is SNHLY and CDR2 FYNNEI.

This clonotype turned up a few times. The chain combines TRBV3-1 with TRBJ2-3; a weak D match, TRBD2 (5 bases). This CDR3 region has 15 residues. The V gene's germline CDR1 is LGHDT and CDR2 YNNKEL (reference sequence). V was shortened by 1 base and J by 1 base, with 9 bases between the two germline ends. In DNA, the CDR3 is TGTGCCAGCAGCCAAGGGCGGGCCGGCACAGATACGCAGTATTTT. Translating gives CASSQGRAGTDTQYF.

The J gene is TRBJ2-7, the V gene TRBV7-6; D not certain. Germline CDR1 reads SGHVS; CDR2 reads FNYEAQ. V was trimmed by 5 bases and J by 4 bases, leaving 12 bases between them. The CDR3 covers 13 residues. CDR3 sequence (DNA): TGTGCCAGCAGCCCCAATGGGGTGTACGAGCAGTACTTC. Protein: CASSPNGVYEQYF.

The chain is built from TRBV11-2 and TRBJ2-3; 13 bases agree with TRBD2. The CDR3 contains 16 residues. V gave up 5 bases and J gave up 14 bases; unmatched junction bases: 16. Germline CDR1 is SGHAT and CDR2 is FQNNGV. The DNA of the CDR3 is TGTGCCAGCAGCGGTAGGACTAGCGGGAGAGGGAGATACGCGTATTTT. It is translated as CASSGRTSGRGRYAYF. The variable domain in full, completed from reference TRBV11-2 and TRBJ2-3, reads EAGVAQSPRYKIIEKRQSVAFWCNPISGHATLYWYQQILGQGPKLLIQFQNNGVVDDSQLPKDRFSAERLKGVDSTLKIQPAKLEDSAVYLCASSGRTSGRGRYAYFGPGTRLTVL.

V and J are TRBV5-1 and TRBJ2-1; D tentatively reads TRBD1 or TRBD2 (6 bases each). Germline CDR1 reads SGHRS; CDR2 reads YFSETQ. Trimming left V 3 bases short and J 9 bases short, with 16 bases between. The CDR3 has 14 amino acids. CDR3 region: CASSWGATLGEQFF. The CDR3 DNA reads TGCGCCAGCAGCTGGGGGGCGACCTTGGGTGAGCAGTTCTTC.

This clonotype was picked up a small number of times. The chain links TRBV7-2 to TRBJ2-5; TRBD1 or TRBD2 may be the D gene (5 bases each). Trimming shortened V by 6 bases and J by 8 bases, and 22 bases separated the two germline ends. The CDR3 has 15 amino acids. CDR1 and CDR2 from the germline V gene are SGHTA and FQGNSA. The CDR3 DNA is TGTGCCAGCAGGGTCGATAACCGGGACGGTGCCACCCAGTACTTC. It encodes CASRVDNRDGATQYF.

The rearrangement links TRBV13 to TRBJ2-3; no reliable D call. With 4 bases removed from V and 14 bases from J, the gap between germline ends came to 28 bases. Germline CDR1 reads PRHDT; CDR2 reads FYEKMQ (reference sequence). The CDR3 is 16 amino acids. The chain's CDR3 is CASSSPRSSFLRYAYF. Written as DNA, the CDR3 is TGTGCCAGCAGCTCCCCCCGTAGTAGCTTTCTCAGATACGCGTATTTT.

The chain links TRBV5-1 to TRBJ2-3; 11 bases align to TRBD2. The junction had 9 bases not matched to a gene; V was cut back by 0 bases and J by 3 bases. Germline V lookup: CDR1 SGHRS, CDR2 YFSETQ. The CDR3 covers 18 residues. As DNA, the CDR3 is TGCGCCAGCAGCTTGGTGATAGCGGGAGGGCCGTCGACAGATACGCAGTATTTT. The encoded protein is CASSLVIAGGPSTDTQYF.

The chain joins TRBV6-5 to TRBJ2-5; a weak D match, TRBD1 (8 bases). This CDR3 is 14 amino acids long. The V end was cut by 8 bases, the J end by 2 bases, with 15 bases between. CDR1 is MNHEY and CDR2 is SVGAGI in the germline V gene. CDR3 sequence: CASYDRGGQETQYF. As DNA, the CDR3 is TGTGCCAGCTACGACAGGGGAGGGCAAGAGACCCAGTACTTC.

In regard to this clonotype: One base away lies a much larger clone, so this may be a sequencing read error. The chain employs TRBV9 and TRBJ1-2; 7 bases are shared with TRBD1. Trimming removed 3 bases from V and 7 bases from J; junction bases left unmatched: 6. Germline V CDR1 and CDR2: SGDLS, YYNGEE. The CDR3 has 13 residues. Here the CDR3 DNA reads TGTGCCAGCAGCGCTTCAGGGGGAGGTGGCTACACCTTC. Translated: CASSASGGGGYTF.

This clonotype was detected once. This may be a read error, as it is one base from a much larger clone. The chain carries TRBV29-1 and TRBJ2-4; TRBD2 might be the D (6 bases). The closer fit of TRBJ2-5 to the DNA end suggests the J call may be wrong. The CDR3 runs 12 residues. Germline V gene lookup returns CDR1 SQVTM and CDR2 ANQGSEA. CDR3 in amino acids: CSVAAGQVTQYF. The CDR3 coding sequence is TGCAGCGTTGCAGCGGGTCAAGTGACCCAGTACTTC.

This clonotype was observed a few times. The rearrangement joins TRBV24-1 to TRBJ2-1; 15 positions agree with TRBD2. Germline CDR1 is KGHDR and CDR2 is SFDVKD. With V trimmed by 9 bases and J by 7 bases, 6 bases remained unmatched. The CDR3 spans 15 residues. The CDR3 loop is CATCPGTSGRNEQFF. As DNA, the CDR3 is TGTGCCACCTGCCCCGGGACTAGCGGGAGGAATGAGCAGTTCTTC.

V gene TRBV29-1 combines with J gene TRBJ2-3, with 11 nucleotides matching TRBD2. J was trimmed by 11 bases and V by 6 bases; bases with no gene match: 10. The CDR3 sequence is 13 residues long. In germline, CDR1 is SQVTM, CDR2 ANQGSEA. The CDR3 protein is CSVPGTSGSEQYF. The CDR3 DNA reads as TGCAGCGTCCCCGGGACTAGCGGAAGCGAGCAGTATTTT.

This clonotype has just a few counts. The CDR3 loop reads CASSGTSGDRQFF. CDR3 sequence (DNA): TGTGCCAGCAGCGGGACTAGCGGGGATAGGCAGTTCTTC. This chain joins TRBV7-9 and TRBJ2-1, with 13 nucleotides matching TRBD2. This CDR3 contains 13 residues. Unmatched junction bases numbered 4, after V lost 5 bases and J lost 12 bases. Per the germline V gene, CDR1 is SEHNR and CDR2 is FQNEAQ (reference sequence).

The chain is built from TRBV5-1 and TRBJ2-4; 14 bases are shared with TRBD2. The J call may be mistaken, given a closer DNA end match to TRBJ2-7. The CDR3 is 20 amino acids. Germline CDR1 and CDR2: SGHRS and YFSETQ. In DNA form, the CDR3 reads TGCGCCAGCAGCTTGTTTAGGGGACTAGCGGGAGCAGGATTGAATTGCGAGCAGTACTTC. Translation: CASSLFRGLAGAGLNCEQYF.

The chain is built from TRBV5-8 and TRBJ2-4; either TRBD1 or TRBD2 may fit D (5 bases each). The CDR3 sequence is 14 residues long. CDR1 and CDR2 (germline): SGHTS, YDEGEE. V was pared by 4 bases and J by 4 bases, with 12 bases between. CDR3 sequence reads: CASSTGASKNIQYF. CDR3 bases: TGTGCCAGCAGCACCGGGGCTTCGAAAAACATTCAGTACTTC.

This clonotype came up a few times. V is TRBV7-2 and J is TRBJ2-5, with D unclear. The J call is uncertain, as TRBJ2-7 better fits the DNA end. Germline V gene sequence: CDR1 SGHTA, CDR2 FQGNSA. The CDR3 length is 14 residues. CDR3 nucleotide sequence: TGTGCCAGCAGCTTGTACGTCGGTCCGTTCGAGCAGTACTTC. Translation: CASSLYVGPFEQYF.